The 17 T cell receptor beta chains reported below all come from one sample, sequenced in a study of cytomegalovirus exposure and HLA in healthy donors. Both 60 Vbeta primers and 13 Jbeta primers went into the PCR. Here immunoSEQ multiplex PCR was the method, and the copy in TCRdb shows in-frame clones only, minus some. The sample includes under 140,000 clones, around 88% of them seen just once. Sequenced: PBMCs. The receptor source for this set is a man in his forties or fifties in good health and CMV-seronegative.

The chain links TRBV6-1 to TRBJ1-4; D perhaps matches TRBD1 (6 bases). Germline CDR1 and CDR2: MNHNS and SASEGT. V dropped 0 bases and J dropped 7 bases, with 12 bases sitting between them. This CDR3 contains 15 residues. In nucleotides, the CDR3 is TGTGCCAGCAGTGAAGCCCAGGGGATTCGTGAAAAACTGTTTTTT. Translated: CASSEAQGIREKLFF.

The rearrangement links TRBV6-5 to TRBJ1-1; D uncertain. Germline V gives CDR1 MNHEY, CDR2 SVGAGI. V gave up 0 bases and J gave up 10 bases, with 12 bases separating them. The CDR3 extends over 13 amino acids. In DNA, the CDR3 is TGTGCCAGCAGTTACTCGACCCGAGGGAGAGCTTTCTTT. Its translation is CASSYSTRGRAFF.

This clone has only one observation. The chain is built from TRBV5-1 and TRBJ1-1, with D perhaps matching TRBD1 (6 bases). The V end lost 2 bases, the J end lost 1 base, and 12 bases lay between the germline ends. CDR3 length: 15 residues. The germline gives CDR1 SGHRS, CDR2 YFSETQ. CDR3 DNA sequence: TGCGCCAGCAGCTTACAACCACAGGGGAACACTGAAGCTTTCTTT. Encoded protein: CASSLQPQGNTEAFF.

The chain has TRBV6-1 and TRBJ2-4; D is unclear. The CDR3 is 15 amino acids. Trimming took 2 bases from V and 0 from J, leaving 8 bases between them. The germline gives CDR1 MNHNS, CDR2 SASEGT. In DNA form, the CDR3 reads TGTGCCAGCAGTGAAAGTAGTCTAGCCAAAAACATTCAGTACTTC. Encoded protein: CASSESSLAKNIQYF.

The chain carries TRBV10-3 and TRBJ1-3; 7 nucleotides agree with TRBD1. The trim removed 4 bases at V and 5 bases at J, leaving 2 bases unmatched. Per the germline V gene, CDR1 is ENHRY and CDR2 is SYGVKD. CDR3 size: 13 residues. Written as DNA, the CDR3 is TGTGCCATCAGTGGGGGACAGAGAAACACCATATATTTT. It specifies CAISGGQRNTIYF.

The chain has TRBV5-6 and TRBJ2-4; the D gene is possibly TRBD1 (6 bases). The CDR3 runs 17 residues. Germline assignment: CDR1 SGHDT and CDR2 YYEEEE. V was trimmed by 6 bases and J by 0 bases, leaving 19 bases between them. The CDR3 DNA sequence: TGTGCCAGCACCCCAGGGGCGTCGGTCGTAGCCAAAAACATTCAGTACTTC. It is translated as CASTPGASVVAKNIQYF.

In its sample, this clone was seen a few times. J is TRBJ1-1 and V is TRBV4-1, with D possibly being TRBD1 (6 bases). CDR1 and CDR2 (germline): MGHRA, YSYEKL. The V end lost 4 bases, the J end lost 4 bases, and 16 bases lay between the germline ends. The CDR3 extends over 15 amino acids. CDR3 amino acids: CASSPHRERSTEAFF. In DNA, the CDR3 is TGCGCCAGCAGCCCCCACAGGGAAAGAAGCACTGAAGCTTTCTTT.

The rearrangement joins TRBV18 to TRBJ2-2, with D possibly being TRBD2 (5 bases). The CDR3 has 15 residues. The germline V and J ends were trimmed by 6 bases and 0 bases, with 11 bases remaining between them. CDR1 and CDR2 from the germline V gene are KGHSH and LQKENI. CDR3 sequence (DNA): TGTGCCAGCTCGTCGGACTTACCGAACACCGGGGAGCTGTTTTTT. Translating gives CASSSDLPNTGELFF.

This rearrangement joins TRBV15 to TRBJ1-4; perhaps TRBD1 as D (6 bases). Trimming left V 5 bases short and J 0 bases short, with 10 bases between. The germline V gene encodes CDR1 LNHNV and CDR2 YYDKDF (reference sequence). The CDR3 spans 15 residues. The CDR3 sequence is CATSGEGATNEKLFF. CDR3 coding DNA: TGTGCCACCAGCGGGGAGGGGGCAACTAATGAAAAACTGTTTTTT.

J is TRBJ2-3 and V is TRBV4-2; weak D call: TRBD1 (6 bases). From germline, CDR1 is LGHNA and CDR2 YNFKEQ. This CDR3 spans 16 amino acids. V dropped 5 bases and J dropped 4 bases, with 19 bases sitting between them. The CDR3 DNA sequence: TGTGCCAGCAGCTCAGCCTCACAGGGTAGGCCAGATACGCAGTATTTT. This codes for CASSSASQGRPDTQYF.

The V and J genes are TRBV10-3 and TRBJ1-1; D may be TRBD1 (5 bases). Trimming pared 10 bases from V and 1 base from J, leaving 13 bases between. The CDR3 extends over 13 amino acids. In germline, CDR1 is ENHRY, CDR2 SYGVKD. The chain's CDR3 is CATEGLTNTEAFF. CDR3 DNA sequence: TGTGCCACCGAGGGACTTACGAACACTGAAGCTTTCTTT.

The chain has TRBV6-1 and TRBJ1-5, with TRBD1 identical over 7 bases. Trimming cost V 8 bases and J 7 bases; bases outside gene matches: 11. This CDR3 contains 14 residues. Germline CDR1 reads MNHNS; CDR2 reads SASEGT. CDR3: CASGPQGIGQPQHF. Here the CDR3 DNA reads TGTGCCAGCGGCCCACAGGGGATTGGACAGCCCCAGCATTTT.

This chain joins TRBV5-1 and TRBJ2-1; 9 bases agree with TRBD1. There are 15 residues in the CDR3. The V gene's germline CDR1 is SGHRS and CDR2 YFSETQ. Germline trimming cut 4 bases from V and 6 bases from J; bases unmatched to any gene: 8. The CDR3 region is CASSITGGYGNEQFF. The CDR3, as DNA: TGCGCCAGCAGCATAACAGGGGGCTATGGCAATGAGCAGTTCTTC.

The rearrangement uses TRBV2 and TRBJ2-5; TRBD2 is a possible D gene (5 bases). With 0 bases removed from V and 7 bases from J, the gap between germline ends came to 6 bases. Looked up from germline, CDR1 is SNHLY and CDR2 is FYNNEI. This CDR3 region has 12 residues. CDR3 sequence (DNA): TGTGCCAGCAGTGAAGCAGGAGGGACCCAGTACTTC. Translation gives CASSEAGGTQYF.

The chain is built from TRBV19 and TRBJ1-4; maybe TRBD1 (5 bases). Germline lookup yields CDR1 LNHDA and CDR2 SQIVND (reference sequence). V lost 7 bases, J lost 8 bases, and 8 bases lay in between. The CDR3 sequence is 11 residues long. This CDR3 is CASTPGEKLFF. The CDR3 bases are TGTGCCAGTACCCCAGGGGAAAAACTGTTTTTT.

This clone showed up just a few times. This chain connects TRBV19 to TRBJ1-2, with 9 bases lining up with TRBD1. The germline V gene encodes CDR1 LNHDA and CDR2 SQIVND (reference sequence). V was pared by 4 bases and J by 3 bases, with 9 bases of the junction left unmatched. CDR3 size: 16 residues. Written as DNA, the CDR3 is TGTGCCAGTAGTAAACTTGCCGGGACAGGGTACTATGGCTACACCTTC. As protein: CASSKLAGTGYYGYTF.

The rearrangement uses TRBV6-5 and TRBJ2-5; perhaps TRBD2 as D (6 bases). V was pared by 2 bases and J by 5 bases, with 12 bases between. This CDR3 is 14 amino acids long. CDR1 MNHEY and CDR2 SVGAGI come from the germline V gene. CDR3 protein: CASSYRAGRETQYF. The CDR3 nucleotides read TGTGCCAGCAGTTACAGGGCGGGGAGGGAGACCCAGTACTTC.